This TCR beta chain stems from a study of blood T cell repertoires in COVID-19. About the research overall: The United States, Italy and Spain supplied acute and convalescent COVID-19 samples. T cells, B-cell-depleted T cells, or PBMCs supplied cDNA or gDNA.

In the authors' workflow: Amplification of reference gene primers was used by the study to estimate nucleated cell counts. This table comes from immunoSEQ multiplex PCR, and its TCRdb copy is limited to in-frame clones, with some not included. The DNA was the basis for D and trimming; V, J and clone size are from that table. The top ten hold about 41% of the sample, which has tens of thousands of clones, over 80% seen once. J was trimmed by 8 bases and V by 2 bases; bases with no gene match: 6. CDR1 is KGHDR, CDR2 SFDVKD, per germline. The CDR3 contains 14 residues. Sequenced: peripheral blood. The clonotype was recovered from a human donor in a cohort sampled during active COVID-19. The rearrangement uses TRBV24-1 and TRBJ1-2, with TRBD1 identical over 8 bases. CDR3: CATSDSRQGYGYTF. The CDR3 DNA reads as TGTGCCACCAGTGATTCCCGACAGGGGTACGGCTACACCTTC.